The clone carrying this T cell receptor (beta chain) was detected a few times. The sample originates from a study of blood T cell repertoires in COVID-19. The overall study: From the United States, Italy and Spain came samples of acute and convalescent COVID-19. PBMCs, B-cell-depleted T cells, or T cells provided the cDNA or gDNA that made up the material.

Per germline, CDR1 SGHRS and CDR2 YFSETQ. Trimming took 2 bases from V and 5 from J, leaving 14 bases between them. CDR3 length: 15 residues. Per the original methods: Nucleated cell number was recorded as an estimate derived from reference gene primer amplification. Method: immunoSEQ multiplex PCR; TCRdb's copy keeps in-frame clones and lacks some. Clonal size and the V and J genes are those of that table, whereas D and trimming came from the DNA. Here the sample spans 150,000 to 200,000 clones, about 80% being singletons. The chain couples TRBV5-1 to TRBJ2-1, with D perhaps matching TRBD2 (5 bases). The TCR originated in a man between 65 and 85 years old with active or convalescent COVID-19. Sample: peripheral blood. CDR3 protein: CASSFSGGPNNEQFF. The CDR3 DNA follows: TGCGCCAGCAGCTTCAGCGGTGGTCCCAACAATGAGCAGTTCTTC.